The subject of this entry is one TCR beta chain. Some clones are missing from TCRdb's copy, which holds only in-frame ones; the method was immunoSEQ multiplex PCR. In the table there are 1,500 or so clones, roughly 15% of which are singletons. This entry comes from a study of T cells in localized non-small cell lung cancer. CDR1 is KGHSH and CDR2 is LQKENI in the germline V gene. The CDR3 runs 12 residues. Adjacent lung, free of atypia, was sampled at least 2 cm from the tumor margin. The rearrangement links TRBV18 to TRBJ2-7; TRBD1 agrees at 8 bases. Sequences were derived from normal lung tissue next to the tumor, sampled before any cancer treatment. This receptor was obtained from a female donor over 55 with stage II lung adenocarcinoma. The chain's CDR3 is CATGTGSYEQYF. The CDR3, as DNA: TGTGCAACAGGGACAGGATCCTACGAGCAGTACTTC.